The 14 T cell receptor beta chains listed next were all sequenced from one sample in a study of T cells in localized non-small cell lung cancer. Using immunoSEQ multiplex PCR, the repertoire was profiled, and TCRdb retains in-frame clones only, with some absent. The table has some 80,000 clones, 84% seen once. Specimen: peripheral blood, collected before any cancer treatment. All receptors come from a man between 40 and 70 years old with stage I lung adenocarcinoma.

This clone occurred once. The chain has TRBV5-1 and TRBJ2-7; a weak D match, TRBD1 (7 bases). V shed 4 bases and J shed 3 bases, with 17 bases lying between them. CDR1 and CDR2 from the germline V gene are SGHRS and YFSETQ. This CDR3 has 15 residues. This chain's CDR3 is CASSRRGGGNYEQYF. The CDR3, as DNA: TGCGCCAGCAGCCGCCGAGGGGGCGGGAACTACGAGCAGTACTTC.

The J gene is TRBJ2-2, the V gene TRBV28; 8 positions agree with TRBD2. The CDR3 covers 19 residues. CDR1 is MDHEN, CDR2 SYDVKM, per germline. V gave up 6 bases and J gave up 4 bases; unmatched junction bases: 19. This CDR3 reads CASSPSGGSGIGVTGELFF. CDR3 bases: TGTGCCAGCAGCCCATCGGGGGGGTCCGGGATCGGCGTCACCGGGGAGCTGTTTTTT.

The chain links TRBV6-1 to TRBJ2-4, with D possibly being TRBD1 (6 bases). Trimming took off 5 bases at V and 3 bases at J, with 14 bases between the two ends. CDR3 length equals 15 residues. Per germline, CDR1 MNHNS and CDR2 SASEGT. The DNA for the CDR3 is TGTGCCAGCAGTCCCATGGGGGCGGGCAAAAACATTCAGTACTTC. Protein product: CASSPMGAGKNIQYF.

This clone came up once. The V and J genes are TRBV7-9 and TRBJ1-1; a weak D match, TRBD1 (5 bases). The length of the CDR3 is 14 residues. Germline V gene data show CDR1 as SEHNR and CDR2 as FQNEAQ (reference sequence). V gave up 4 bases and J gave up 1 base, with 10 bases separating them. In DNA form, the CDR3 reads TGTGCCAGCAGCTCTCAGGGAGGGAACACTGAAGCTTTCTTT. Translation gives CASSSQGGNTEAFF.

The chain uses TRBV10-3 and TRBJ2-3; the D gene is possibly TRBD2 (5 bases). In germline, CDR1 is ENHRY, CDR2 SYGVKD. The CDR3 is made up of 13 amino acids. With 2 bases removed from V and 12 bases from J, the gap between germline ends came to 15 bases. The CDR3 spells CAISEPPAVEQYF. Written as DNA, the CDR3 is TGTGCCATCAGTGAGCCTCCAGCGGTAGAACAGTATTTT.

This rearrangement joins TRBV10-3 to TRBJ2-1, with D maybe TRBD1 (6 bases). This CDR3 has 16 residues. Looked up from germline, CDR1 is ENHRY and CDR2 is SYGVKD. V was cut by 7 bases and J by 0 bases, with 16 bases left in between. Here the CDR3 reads CAITRRGQSSYNEQFF. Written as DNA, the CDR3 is TGTGCCATCACACGACGCGGACAGAGCTCCTACAATGAGCAGTTCTTC.

CDR3 bases: TGTGCCAGCAGCTCGGGACAGCCGAACACTGAAGCTTTCTTT. It encodes CASSSGQPNTEAFF. The V and J genes are TRBV7-3 and TRBJ1-1; 7 nucleotides line up with TRBD1. V lost 4 bases, J lost 1 base, and 3 bases stayed unmatched. The V gene's germline CDR1 is SGHTA and CDR2 FQGTGA. The CDR3 sequence is 14 residues long.

CDR3 amino acids: CASSYLEGQFF. Here the CDR3 DNA reads TGTGCCAGCAGTTACTTGGAGGGGCAGTTCTTC. The V and J genes are TRBV6-6 and TRBJ2-1, with D possibly matching TRBD2 (6 bases). With 1 base removed from V and 12 bases from J, the gap between germline ends came to 7 bases. Germline assignment: CDR1 MNHNY and CDR2 SVGAGI (reference sequence). This CDR3 is 11 amino acids long.

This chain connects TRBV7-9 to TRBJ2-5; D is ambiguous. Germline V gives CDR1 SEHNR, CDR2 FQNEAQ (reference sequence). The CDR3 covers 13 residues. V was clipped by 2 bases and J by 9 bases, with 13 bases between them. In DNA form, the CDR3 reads TGTGCCAGCAGCTTATCAGGTGTAGTTCCCCAGTACTTC. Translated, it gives CASSLSGVVPQYF.

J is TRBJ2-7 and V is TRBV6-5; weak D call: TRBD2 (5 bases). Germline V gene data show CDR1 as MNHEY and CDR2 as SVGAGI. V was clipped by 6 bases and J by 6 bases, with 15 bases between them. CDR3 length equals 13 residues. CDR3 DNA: TGTGCCAGCAGACATACTAGTCTCGGCGAGCAGTACTTC. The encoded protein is CASRHTSLGEQYF.

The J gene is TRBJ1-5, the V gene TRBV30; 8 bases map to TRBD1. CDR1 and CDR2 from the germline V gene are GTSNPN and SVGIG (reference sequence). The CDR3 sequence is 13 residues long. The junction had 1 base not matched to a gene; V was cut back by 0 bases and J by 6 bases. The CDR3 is CAWSVTGGQPQHF. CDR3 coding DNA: TGTGCCTGGAGTGTAACAGGGGGTCAGCCCCAGCATTTT.

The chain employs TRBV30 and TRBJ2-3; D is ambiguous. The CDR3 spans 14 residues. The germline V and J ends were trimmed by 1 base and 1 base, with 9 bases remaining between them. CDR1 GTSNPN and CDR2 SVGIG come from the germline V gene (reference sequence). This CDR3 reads CAWSAGVGTDTQYF. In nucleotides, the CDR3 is TGTGCCTGGAGTGCCGGCGTCGGCACAGATACGCAGTATTTT.

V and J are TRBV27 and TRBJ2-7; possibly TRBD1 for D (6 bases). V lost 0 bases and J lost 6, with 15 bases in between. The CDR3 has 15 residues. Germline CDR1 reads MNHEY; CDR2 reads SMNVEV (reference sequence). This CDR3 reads CASSLSGHRVVEQYF. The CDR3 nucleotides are TGTGCCAGCAGTTTATCGGGACACCGTGTAGTCGAGCAGTACTTC.

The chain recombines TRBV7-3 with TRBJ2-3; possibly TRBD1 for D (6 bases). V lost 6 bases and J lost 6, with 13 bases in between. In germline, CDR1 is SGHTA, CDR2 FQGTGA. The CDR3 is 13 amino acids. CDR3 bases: TGTGCCAGCAGACCTCAGGGGAGTGATACGCAGTATTTT. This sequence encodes CASRPQGSDTQYF.